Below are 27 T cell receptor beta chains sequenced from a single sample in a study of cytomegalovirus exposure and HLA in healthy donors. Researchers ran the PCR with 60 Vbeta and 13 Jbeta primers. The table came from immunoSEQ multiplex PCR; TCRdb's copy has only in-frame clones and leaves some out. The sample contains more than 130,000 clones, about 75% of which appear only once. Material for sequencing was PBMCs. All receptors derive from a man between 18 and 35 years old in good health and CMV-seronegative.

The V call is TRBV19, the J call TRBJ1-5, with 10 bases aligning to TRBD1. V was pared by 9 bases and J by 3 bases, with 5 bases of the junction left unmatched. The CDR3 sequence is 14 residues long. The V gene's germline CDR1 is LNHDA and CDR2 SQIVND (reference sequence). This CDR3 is CASRDRGINQPQHF. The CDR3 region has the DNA TGTGCCAGCCGGGACAGGGGAATCAATCAGCCCCAGCATTTT.

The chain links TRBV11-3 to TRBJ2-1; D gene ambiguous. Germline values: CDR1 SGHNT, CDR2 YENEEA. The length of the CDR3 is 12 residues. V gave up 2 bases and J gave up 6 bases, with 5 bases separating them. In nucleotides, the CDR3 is TGTGCCAGCAGCTTATCGGGCAATGAGCAGTTCTTC. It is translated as CASSLSGNEQFF. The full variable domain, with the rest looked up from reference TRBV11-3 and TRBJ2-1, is EAGVVQSPRYKIIEKKQPVAFWCNPISGHNTLYWYLQNLGQGPELLIRYENEEAVDDSQLPKDRFSAERLKGVDSTLKIQPAELGDSAVYLCASSLSGNEQFFGPGTRLTVL.

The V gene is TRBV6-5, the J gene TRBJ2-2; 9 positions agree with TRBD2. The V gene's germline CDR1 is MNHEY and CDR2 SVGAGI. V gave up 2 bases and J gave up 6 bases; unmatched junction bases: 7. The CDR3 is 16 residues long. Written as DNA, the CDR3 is TGTGCCAGCAGTTACCGCGGGGGGGCTTTCGCCGGGGAGCTGTTTTTT. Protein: CASSYRGGAFAGELFF.

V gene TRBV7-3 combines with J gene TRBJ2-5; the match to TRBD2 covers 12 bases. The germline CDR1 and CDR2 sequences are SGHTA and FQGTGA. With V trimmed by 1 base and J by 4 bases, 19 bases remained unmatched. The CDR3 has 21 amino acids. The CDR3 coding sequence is TGTGCCAGCAGCTTAAGTTTCGAGTGGTGGCTAGCGGGGGGGCGGGGAGAGACCCAGTACTTC. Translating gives CASSLSFEWWLAGGRGETQYF.

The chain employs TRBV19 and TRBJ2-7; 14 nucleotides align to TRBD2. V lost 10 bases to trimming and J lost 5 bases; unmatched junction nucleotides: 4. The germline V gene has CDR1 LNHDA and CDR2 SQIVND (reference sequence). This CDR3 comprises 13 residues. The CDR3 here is CATGTSGSHEQYF. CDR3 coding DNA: TGTGCCACCGGGACTAGCGGGAGCCACGAGCAGTACTTC.

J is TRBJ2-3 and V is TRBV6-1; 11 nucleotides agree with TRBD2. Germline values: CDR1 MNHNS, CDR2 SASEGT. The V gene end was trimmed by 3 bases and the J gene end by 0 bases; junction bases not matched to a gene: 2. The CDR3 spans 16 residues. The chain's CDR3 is CASSEIAGGSTDTQYF. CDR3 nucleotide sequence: TGTGCCAGCAGTGAGATAGCGGGGGGGAGCACAGATACGCAGTATTTT.

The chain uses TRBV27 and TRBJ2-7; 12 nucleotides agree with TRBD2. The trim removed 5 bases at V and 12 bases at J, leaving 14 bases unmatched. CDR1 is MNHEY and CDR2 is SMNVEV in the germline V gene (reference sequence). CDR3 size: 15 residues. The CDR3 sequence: CASSQPGLAGPGRYF. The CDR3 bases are TGTGCCAGCAGTCAACCGGGACTAGCGGGCCCGGGTCGGTACTTC.

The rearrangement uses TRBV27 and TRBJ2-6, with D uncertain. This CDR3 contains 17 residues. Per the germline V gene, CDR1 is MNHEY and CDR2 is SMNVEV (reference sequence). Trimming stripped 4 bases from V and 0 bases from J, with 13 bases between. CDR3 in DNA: TGTGCCAGCAGTTCCTTGACTGGTTTCTCTGGGGCCAACGTCCTGACTTTC. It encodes CASSSLTGFSGANVLTF. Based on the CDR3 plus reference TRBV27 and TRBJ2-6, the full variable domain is EAQVTQNPRYLITVTGKKLTVTCSQNMNHEYMSWYRQDPGLGLRQIYYSMNVEVTDKGDVPEGYKVSRKEKRNFPLILESPSPNQTSLYFCASSSLTGFSGANVLTFGAGSRLTVL.

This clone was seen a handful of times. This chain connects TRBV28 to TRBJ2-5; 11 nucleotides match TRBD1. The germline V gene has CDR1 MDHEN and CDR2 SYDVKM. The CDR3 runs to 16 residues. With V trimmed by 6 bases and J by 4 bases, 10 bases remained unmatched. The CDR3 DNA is TGTGCCAGCAGCCCGCCTGAGGGACAGGGGGTAGAGACCCAGTACTTC. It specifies CASSPPEGQGVETQYF.

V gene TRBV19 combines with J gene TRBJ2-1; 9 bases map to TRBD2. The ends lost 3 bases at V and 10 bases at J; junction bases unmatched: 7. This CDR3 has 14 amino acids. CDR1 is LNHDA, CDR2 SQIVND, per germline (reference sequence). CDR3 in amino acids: CASSIPASGDEQFF. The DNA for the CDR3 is TGTGCCAGTAGTATCCCGGCTAGCGGGGACGAGCAGTTCTTC.

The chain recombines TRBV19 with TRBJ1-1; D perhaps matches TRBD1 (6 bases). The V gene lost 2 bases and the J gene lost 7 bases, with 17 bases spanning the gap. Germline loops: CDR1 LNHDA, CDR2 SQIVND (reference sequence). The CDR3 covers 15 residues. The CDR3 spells CASSITYSTGDEAFF. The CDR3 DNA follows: TGTGCCAGTAGTATAACCTACTCGACAGGAGATGAAGCTTTCTTT.

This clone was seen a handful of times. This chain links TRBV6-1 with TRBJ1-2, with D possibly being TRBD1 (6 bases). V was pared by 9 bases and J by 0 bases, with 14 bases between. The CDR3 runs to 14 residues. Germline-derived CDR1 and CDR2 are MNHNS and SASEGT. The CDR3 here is CASSWTDTNYGYTF. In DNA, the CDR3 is TGTGCCAGTTCCTGGACAGACACTAACTATGGCTACACCTTC.

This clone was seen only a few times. CDR3 in DNA: TGCGCCAGCAGTCCCGGGCGGGGGGCGACCTACGAGCAGTACTTC. It is translated as CASSPGRGATYEQYF. This chain links TRBV10-1 with TRBJ2-7; TRBD2 matches 8 bases. The germline V gene encodes CDR1 WNHNN and CDR2 SYGVQD (reference sequence). CDR3 length: 15 amino acids. Losses at the gene ends were 5 bases for V and 2 bases for J; bases not matched to a gene: 8.

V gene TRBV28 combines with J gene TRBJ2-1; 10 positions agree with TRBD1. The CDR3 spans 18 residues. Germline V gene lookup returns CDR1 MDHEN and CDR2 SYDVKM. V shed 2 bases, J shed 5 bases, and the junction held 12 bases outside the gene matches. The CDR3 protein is CASSLVWGGGQGNNEQFF. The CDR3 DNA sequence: TGTGCCAGCAGTTTAGTCTGGGGTGGGGGACAGGGGAACAATGAGCAGTTCTTC. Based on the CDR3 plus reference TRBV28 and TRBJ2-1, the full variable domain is DVKVTQSSRYLVKRTGEKVFLECVQDMDHENMFWYRQDPGLGLRLIYFSYDVKMKEKGDIPEGYSVSREKKERFSLILESASTNQTSMYLCASSLVWGGGQGNNEQFFGPGTRLTVL.

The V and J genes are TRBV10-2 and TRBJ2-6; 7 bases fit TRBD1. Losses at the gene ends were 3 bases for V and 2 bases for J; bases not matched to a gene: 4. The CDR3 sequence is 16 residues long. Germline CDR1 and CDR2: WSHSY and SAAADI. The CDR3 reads CASSDVGGAGANVLTF. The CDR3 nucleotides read TGCGCCAGCAGTGACGTAGGGGGCGCTGGGGCCAACGTCCTGACTTTC.

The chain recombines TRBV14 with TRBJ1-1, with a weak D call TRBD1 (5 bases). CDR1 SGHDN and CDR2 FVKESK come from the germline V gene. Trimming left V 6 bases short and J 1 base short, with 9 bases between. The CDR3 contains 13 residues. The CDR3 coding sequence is TGTGCCAGCAGTGAAAGGGGGAACACTGAAGCTTTCTTT. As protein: CASSERGNTEAFF.

This CDR3 is CASAQGEKLFF. The CDR3 nucleotides are TGTGCCAGCGCACAGGGTGAAAAACTGTTTTTT. The genes are TRBV19 and TRBJ1-4, with TRBD1 as a possible D gene (6 bases). The CDR3 runs to 11 residues. V was trimmed by 9 bases and J by 7 bases, leaving 9 bases between them. Germline lookup yields CDR1 LNHDA and CDR2 SQIVND (reference sequence).

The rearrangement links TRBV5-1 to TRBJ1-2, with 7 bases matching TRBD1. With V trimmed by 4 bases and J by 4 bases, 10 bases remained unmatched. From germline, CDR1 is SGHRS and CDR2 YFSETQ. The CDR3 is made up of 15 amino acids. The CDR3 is CASSPGPDRPYGYTF. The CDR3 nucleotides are TGCGCCAGCAGCCCGGGCCCGGACAGGCCCTATGGCTACACCTTC. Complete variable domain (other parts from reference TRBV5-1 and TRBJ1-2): KAGVTQTPRYLIKTRGQQVTLSCSPISGHRSVSWYQQTPGQGLQFLFEYFSETQRNKGNFPGRFSGRQFSNSRSEMNVSTLELGDSALYLCASSPGPDRPYGYTFGSGTRLTVV.

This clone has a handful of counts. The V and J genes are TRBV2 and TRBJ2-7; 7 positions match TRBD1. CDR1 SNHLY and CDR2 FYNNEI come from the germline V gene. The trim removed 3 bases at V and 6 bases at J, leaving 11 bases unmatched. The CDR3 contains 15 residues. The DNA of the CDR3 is TGTGCCAGCAGTGATGTGACAGGGAGTAGCCTCGAGCAGTACTTC. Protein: CASSDVTGSSLEQYF. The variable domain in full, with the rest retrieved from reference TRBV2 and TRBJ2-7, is EPEVTQTPSHQVTQMGQEVILRCVPISNHLYFYWYRQILGQKVEFLVSFYNNEISEKSEIFDDQFSVERPDGSNFTLKIRSTKLEDSAMYFCASSDVTGSSLEQYFGPGTRLTVT.

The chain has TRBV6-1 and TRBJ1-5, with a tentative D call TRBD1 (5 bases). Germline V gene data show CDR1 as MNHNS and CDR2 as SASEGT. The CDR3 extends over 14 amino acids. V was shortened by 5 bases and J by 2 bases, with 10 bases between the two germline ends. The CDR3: CASSITQGNQPQHF. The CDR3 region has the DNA TGTGCCAGCAGTATAACACAGGGCAATCAGCCCCAGCATTTT.

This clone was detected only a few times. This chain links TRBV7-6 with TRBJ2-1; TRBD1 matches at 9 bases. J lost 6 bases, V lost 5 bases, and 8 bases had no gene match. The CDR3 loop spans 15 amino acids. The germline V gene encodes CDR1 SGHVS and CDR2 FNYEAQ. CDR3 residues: CASSRLGQGVNEQFF. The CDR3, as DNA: TGTGCCAGCAGCCGCTTGGGACAGGGAGTCAATGAGCAGTTCTTC.

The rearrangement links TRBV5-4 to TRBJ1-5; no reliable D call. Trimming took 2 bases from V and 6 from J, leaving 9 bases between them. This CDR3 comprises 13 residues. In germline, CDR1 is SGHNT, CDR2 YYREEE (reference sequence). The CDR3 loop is CASSFVPGQPQHF. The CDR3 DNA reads TGTGCCAGCAGCTTTGTGCCAGGTCAGCCCCAGCATTTT.

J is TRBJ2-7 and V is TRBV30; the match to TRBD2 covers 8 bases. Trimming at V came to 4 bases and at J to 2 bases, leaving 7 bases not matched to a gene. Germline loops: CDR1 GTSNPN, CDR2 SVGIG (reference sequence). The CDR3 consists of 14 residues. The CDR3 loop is CAWMGGLVAYEQYF. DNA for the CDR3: TGTGCCTGGATGGGGGGACTAGTGGCCTACGAGCAGTACTTC. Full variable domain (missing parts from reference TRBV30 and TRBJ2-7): SQTIHQWPATLVQPVGSPLSLECTVEGTSNPNLYWYRQAAGRGLQLLFYSVGIGQISSEVPQNLSASRPQDRQFILSSKKLLLSDSGFYLCAWMGGLVAYEQYFGPGTRLTVT.

In nucleotides, the CDR3 is TGTGCCAGCTCACGGACCCTACAGGAGGAGCAGTTCTTC. Translated: CASSRTLQEEQFF. V is TRBV18 and J is TRBJ2-1; D possibly corresponds to TRBD1 (5 bases). From germline, CDR1 is KGHSH and CDR2 LQKENI. CDR3 length equals 13 residues. The V gene lost 4 bases and the J gene lost 10 bases, with 14 bases spanning the gap.

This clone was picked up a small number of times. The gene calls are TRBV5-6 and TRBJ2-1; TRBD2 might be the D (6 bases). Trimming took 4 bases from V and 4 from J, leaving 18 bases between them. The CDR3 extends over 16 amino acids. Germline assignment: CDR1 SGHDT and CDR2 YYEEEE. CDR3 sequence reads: CASSEAGTDRYNEQFF. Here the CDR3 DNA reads TGTGCCAGCAGCGAAGCCGGGACTGACAGATACAATGAGCAGTTCTTC.

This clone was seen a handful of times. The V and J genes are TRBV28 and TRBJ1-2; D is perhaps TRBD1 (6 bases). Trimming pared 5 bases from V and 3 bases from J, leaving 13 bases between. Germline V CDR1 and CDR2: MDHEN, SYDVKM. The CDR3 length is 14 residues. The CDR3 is CASSPPTGYYGYTF. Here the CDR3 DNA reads TGTGCCAGCAGTCCCCCGACAGGTTACTATGGCTACACCTTC.

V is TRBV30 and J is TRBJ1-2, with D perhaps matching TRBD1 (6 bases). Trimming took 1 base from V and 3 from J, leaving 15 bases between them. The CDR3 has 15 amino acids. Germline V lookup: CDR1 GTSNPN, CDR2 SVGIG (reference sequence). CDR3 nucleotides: TGTGCCTGGAGTGGGGTTCGGGGGGCCGACTATGGCTACACCTTC. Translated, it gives CAWSGVRGADYGYTF.